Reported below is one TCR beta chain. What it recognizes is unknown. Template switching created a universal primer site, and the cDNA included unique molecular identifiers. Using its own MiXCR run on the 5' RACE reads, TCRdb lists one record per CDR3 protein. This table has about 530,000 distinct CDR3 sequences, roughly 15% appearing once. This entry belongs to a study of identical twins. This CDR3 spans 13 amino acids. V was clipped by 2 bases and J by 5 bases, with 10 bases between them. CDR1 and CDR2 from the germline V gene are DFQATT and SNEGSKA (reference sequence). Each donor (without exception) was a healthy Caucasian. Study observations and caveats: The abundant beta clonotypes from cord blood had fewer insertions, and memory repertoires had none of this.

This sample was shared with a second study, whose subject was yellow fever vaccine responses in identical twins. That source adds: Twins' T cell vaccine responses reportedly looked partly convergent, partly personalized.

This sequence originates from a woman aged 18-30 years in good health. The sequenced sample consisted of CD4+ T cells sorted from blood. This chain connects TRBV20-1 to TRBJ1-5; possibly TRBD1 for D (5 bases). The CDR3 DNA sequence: TGCAGTGCTAGACCCCCAGGGTATCAGCCCCAGCATTTT. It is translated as CSARPPGYQPQHF.